Each of the 17 T cell receptor beta chains below was sequenced from the same sample in a study of beta chain features in type 1 diabetes. Reverse transcription of all isolated RNA meant that expressed TCRB transcripts were sequenced. Repertoires were generated with immunoSEQ multiplex PCR, while TCRdb's copy carries only in-frame clones and drops some. The data contain roughly 500,000 clones, about an eighth of them seen just once; the ten biggest clones take up roughly 0.046%. Sequencing was done on a sample of naive CD4+ T cells from blood. The receptors were sampled from a woman under 30 in good health.

The chain couples TRBV30 to TRBJ2-5; 11 bases fit TRBD2. The CDR3 is 14 amino acids. V trimming: 4 bases; J trimming: 1 base; junction bases outside the gene matches: 2. CDR1 GTSNPN and CDR2 SVGIG come from the germline V gene (reference sequence). CDR3 loop: CAWTSGGTQETQYF. As DNA, the CDR3 is TGTGCCTGGACTAGCGGGGGGACCCAAGAGACCCAGTACTTC.

This clone was counted only a few times. V gene TRBV4-3 combines with J gene TRBJ1-6; D is undetermined. This CDR3 spans 15 amino acids. Trimming removed 1 base at V and 9 bases at J, with 13 bases between. In germline, CDR1 is LGHNA, CDR2 YSLEER. CDR3 in DNA: TGCGCCAGCAGCCAAGGGCAGAGGCGGCCTTCACCCCTCCACTTT. Translating it yields CASSQGQRRPSPLHF.

This chain links TRBV5-4 with TRBJ2-7; D gene uncertain. The CDR3 consists of 12 residues. Germline loops: CDR1 SGHNT, CDR2 YYREEE (reference sequence). Trimming cost V 2 bases and J 7 bases, with 10 bases left between them. CDR3 amino acids: CASSFMMGEQYF. The CDR3 bases are TGTGCCAGCAGCTTTATGATGGGAGAGCAGTACTTC.

There are a few counts of this clone. V and J are TRBV29-1 and TRBJ1-2; D unclear. Deletions cut 5 bases from V and 5 bases from J, with 12 bases between. The germline CDR1 and CDR2 sequences are SQVTM and ANQGSEA. The CDR3 runs 12 residues. CDR3 coding DNA: TGCAGCGTTCGGCGGGCGGGGTATGGCTACACCTTC. Translation gives CSVRRAGYGYTF.

There are a few counts of this clone. The chain joins TRBV2 to TRBJ2-5; D unclear. V lost 1 base and J 2 bases, leaving 5 bases between the germline ends. The CDR3 loop spans 13 amino acids. Germline V gene data show CDR1 as SNHLY and CDR2 as FYNNEI. The CDR3 DNA reads as TGTGCCAGCAGTGAAGGGGGTCAAGAGACCCAGTACTTC. Its protein product is CASSEGGQETQYF.

The V and J genes are TRBV15 and TRBJ2-3; D might be TRBD2 (7 bases). Trimming removed 3 bases at V and 0 bases at J, with 10 bases between. The germline CDR1 and CDR2 sequences are LNHNV and YYDKDF (reference sequence). CDR3 length: 15 amino acids. The CDR3: CATSRSGTSTDTQYF. Here the CDR3 DNA reads TGTGCCACCAGCAGGAGCGGGACAAGCACAGATACGCAGTATTTT.

Many counts were recorded for this clone. The chain couples TRBV30 to TRBJ1-5, with a possible D match to TRBD1 (6 bases). Looked up from germline, CDR1 is GTSNPN and CDR2 is SVGIG (reference sequence). The V end lost 7 bases, the J end lost 6 bases, and 16 bases lay between the germline ends. The CDR3 consists of 13 residues. CDR3: CASGQGHGQPQHF. The DNA of the CDR3 is TGTGCCTCCGGCCAGGGGCACGGTCAGCCCCAGCATTTT.

This clone turned up a few times. The rearrangement uses TRBV15 and TRBJ2-7; D remains unclear. In germline, CDR1 is LNHNV, CDR2 YYDKDF (reference sequence). This CDR3 region has 13 residues. The V and J ends lost 1 base and 1 base respectively, with 5 bases between them. As DNA, the CDR3 is TGTGCCACCAGCAGAGGTCGGTCCTACGAGCAGTACGTC. This translates into CATSRGRSYEQYV.

The chain links TRBV19 to TRBJ1-2; D gene ambiguous. The V gene lost 5 bases and the J gene lost 7 bases, with 8 bases spanning the gap. CDR1 and CDR2 from the germline V gene are LNHDA and SQIVND (reference sequence). The CDR3 totals 11 residues. The CDR3 protein is CASSVASGYTF. The DNA for the CDR3 is TGTGCCAGTAGTGTGGCCTCTGGCTACACCTTC.

J is TRBJ2-3 and V is TRBV18; D gene uncertain. Germline CDR1 is KGHSH and CDR2 is LQKENI. Trimming cost V 2 bases and J 8 bases, with 11 bases left between them. CDR3 length: 13 amino acids. The CDR3 here is CASSPRNLGTQYF. The CDR3 nucleotides are TGTGCCAGCTCACCAAGGAATCTGGGTACGCAGTATTTT.

This clone was recorded a few times. This chain joins TRBV25-1 and TRBJ1-2; 7 bases map to TRBD1. The ends lost 5 bases at V and 5 bases at J; junction bases unmatched: 8. CDR1 is MGHDK, CDR2 SYGVNS, per germline. This CDR3 has 14 amino acids. CDR3 sequence reads: CASSPTGSRYGYTF. The CDR3 DNA sequence: TGTGCCAGCAGTCCGACAGGGTCGCGGTATGGCTACACCTTC.

The chain is built from TRBV15 and TRBJ2-7, with D unresolved. V lost 0 bases and J lost 2, with 8 bases in between. Germline values: CDR1 LNHNV, CDR2 YYDKDF (reference sequence). The CDR3 contains 14 residues. The chain's CDR3 is CATSRDLRTYEQYF. The DNA for the CDR3 is TGTGCCACCAGCAGAGATCTACGGACCTACGAGCAGTACTTC.

This clone turned up a few times. The sample contains more than one DNA sequence encoding this CDR3. V and J are TRBV5-1 and TRBJ2-5; D perhaps matches TRBD1 (6 bases). The germline V and J ends were trimmed by 4 bases and 4 bases, with 8 bases remaining between them. Germline V gene data show CDR1 as SGHRS and CDR2 as YFSETQ. This CDR3 has 12 residues. DNA of the CDR3: TGCGCCAGCAGCCCCAGGGGAGAGACCCAGTACTTC. This gives the protein CASSPRGETQYF.

This sequence joins TRBV25-1 and TRBJ1-1, with TRBD1 as a possible D gene (6 bases). The CDR3 has 11 amino acids. Trimming removed 6 bases at V and 6 bases at J, with 8 bases between. Germline V lookup: CDR1 MGHDK, CDR2 SYGVNS. The CDR3 reads CASRGASEAFF. As DNA, the CDR3 is TGTGCCAGCAGGGGGGCATCTGAAGCTTTCTTT.

The V call is TRBV9, the J call TRBJ1-3; the match to TRBD1 covers 7 bases. J lost 4 bases, V lost 3 bases, and 16 bases had no gene match. The CDR3 is 18 residues long. Looked up from germline, CDR1 is SGDLS and CDR2 is YYNGEE. The CDR3 loop is CASSALPRTGQRGNTIYF. The CDR3 nucleotides read TGTGCCAGCAGCGCCCTTCCTCGGACAGGTCAGCGAGGAAACACCATATATTTT.

CDR3 nucleotides: TGTGCCTGGAGTGTAAAAGGGGTTAGGGGGCGTAACACCGGGGAGCTGTTTTTT. Translation: CAWSVKGVRGRNTGELFF. This chain links TRBV30 with TRBJ2-2, with 7 bases that match TRBD1. V was clipped by 0 bases and J by 2 bases; unmatched bases: 12. The CDR3 has 18 amino acids. Germline CDR1 and CDR2: GTSNPN and SVGIG (reference sequence).

The rearrangement links TRBV29-1 to TRBJ2-2, with TRBD1 matching over 8 bases. The junction had 10 bases not matched to a gene; V was cut back by 7 bases and J by 3 bases. Germline V CDR1 and CDR2: SQVTM, ANQGSEA. The CDR3 contains 15 residues. CDR3 bases: TGCAGCGCTAGACCTGGACAGGGATACACCGGGGAGCTGTTTTTT. It is translated as CSARPGQGYTGELFF.